The rows below give T cell receptor beta chains drawn from one sample of a study of CD8 T cells in ankylosing spondylitis. From the 5' RACE reads, TCRdb called clonotypes with MiXCR, one entry per CDR3 protein. The sample has about 390,000 distinct CDR3 sequences, 20% to 25% seen once; the top ten hold around 17%. Specimen: blood, either unsorted or a sorted T cell fraction (not recorded which). Receptor source: a male donor with ankylosing spondylitis. Both conserved end residues are part of each CDR3. Fields, in order: V gene, clone size, D gene, J gene, CDR3 DNA, CDR3 protein. The D gene is left open where the match is weak. Not all rows give a size; the values are once, few, many and, for expanded clones, a class.

TRBV24-1	many	.	TRBJ2-1	TGTGCCACCGGTCAGGGCCCCTACAATGAGCAGTTCTTC	CATGQGPYNEQFF
TRBV3-1	.	TRBD2	TRBJ2-7	TGTGCCAGCAGCCAAGATCCCCCTAGCGGGAGGTACGAGCAGTACTTC	CASSQDPPSGRYEQYF
TRBV20-1	few	TRBD1	TRBJ2-7	TGCAGTGCTTCCTCCCCAGGGGGCGAGCAGTACTTC	CSASSPGGEQYF
TRBV7-9	many	TRBD2	TRBJ2-2	TGTGCCAGCAGCCCCACTAGCGGGAACACCGGGGAGCTGTTTTTT	CASSPTSGNTGELFF
TRBV29-1	few	TRBD2	TRBJ2-1	TGCAGCGTTGTGTCTAGCGGGGGCTCCTACAATGAGCAGTTCTTC	CSVVSSGGSYNEQFF
TRBV29-1	many	TRBD2	TRBJ2-2	TGCAGCGTTAAAAGCGGGGGGAACACCGGGGAGCTGTTTTTT	CSVKSGGNTGELFF
TRBV28	.	.	TRBJ1-4	TGTGCCAGCAGTTTACAGGGGTTGATTGAAAAACTGTTTTTT	CASSLQGLIEKLFF
TRBV29-1	.	.	TRBJ2-1	TGCAGCGTTGGCGCTGAAAGAAATGAGCAGTTCTTC	CSVGAERNEQFF
TRBV29-1	many	.	TRBJ2-2	TGCAGCGCCCACCGGTTAGCCGGGGAGCTGTTTTTT	CSAHRLAGELFF
TRBV9	.	.	TRBJ2-2	TGTGCCAGCAGCGTAGGACACAACACCGGGGAGCTGTTTTTT	CASSVGHNTGELFF
TRBV20-1	few	.	TRBJ1-2	TGCAGTGCTAGAGCGGTCACTAACTATGGCTACACCTTC	CSARAVTNYGYTF
TRBV2	.	.	TRBJ1-2	TGTGCCAGCAGCGGCCTCCAGGGGCTTGGCTACACCTTC	CASSGLQGLGYTF
TRBV10-3	.	.	TRBJ1-3	TGTGCCATCGTCCGGGACATCGACTCTGGAAACACCATATATTTT	CAIVRDIDSGNTIYF
TRBV20-1	.	.	TRBJ1-1	TGCAGTGCTAGTCTAACGCAGGGGACTGAAGCTTTCTTT	CSASLTQGTEAFF
TRBV12-5	.	.	TRBJ2-2	TGTGCTAGTGGTTGGCAAATGGGTAACACCGGGGAGCTGTTTTTT	CASGWQMGNTGELFF
TRBV5-1	.	.	TRBJ2-2	TGCGCCAGCAGCTTGGGAGTGACAGGATCCCTACGGTACACCGGGGAGCTGTTTTTT	CASSLGVTGSLRYTGELFF
TRBV20-1	.	.	TRBJ2-1	TGCAGTGCTAGAGTGCTAGCAGGTGCCCTCTACAATGAGCAGTTCTTC	CSARVLAGALYNEQFF
TRBV12-3/TRBV12-4	.	.	TRBJ2-3	TGTGCCAGCAGTCCTCTGGAGTACACAGATACGCAGTATTTT	CASSPLEYTDTQYF
TRBV4-3	few	TRBD1	TRBJ2-3	TGCGCCAGCAGCCGAACGACAGGGGGGTCCACAGATACGCAGTATTTT	CASSRTTGGSTDTQYF
TRBV20-1	few	TRBD1	TRBJ1-2	TGCAGTGCTGGCGTATATCCGGGACAGTTCTATGGCTACACCTTC	CSAGVYPGQFYGYTF
TRBV3-1	.	.	TRBJ2-1	TGTGCCAGCAGCCAAGACGGGCACTCCTACAATGAGCAGTTCTTC	CASSQDGHSYNEQFF
TRBV5-1	few	TRBD2	TRBJ2-1	TGCGCCAGCAGCTTGAATAGCGGGAGTCTGAATGAGCAGTTCTTC	CASSLNSGSLNEQFF
TRBV7-2	few	.	TRBJ2-2	TGTGCCAGCGGACTCTCGGTCGGGGAGCTGTTTTTT	CASGLSVGELFF
TRBV5-1	.	TRBD1	TRBJ2-2	TGCGCCAGCAGGATGACAGGGGATCGCACCGGGGAGCTGTTTTTT	CASRMTGDRTGELFF
TRBV28	.	TRBD2	TRBJ2-7	TGTGCCAGCAGTCCACACGGCGGGAGGAAGTCCTACGAGCAGTACTTC	CASSPHGGRKSYEQYF
TRBV3-1	few	.	TRBJ1-3	TGTGCCAGCAGCCAAGGGATCTTCTCTGGAAACACCATATATTTT	CASSQGIFSGNTIYF
TRBV27	few	TRBD1	TRBJ2-3	TGTGCCAGCAATCCGGACAGGGGGCGTCCAGATACGCAGTATTTT	CASNPDRGRPDTQYF
TRBV29-1	many	TRBD2	TRBJ2-2	TGCAGCGTTCGGCTAGCGGGACCCGGGGAGCTGTTTTTT	CSVRLAGPGELFF
TRBV28	few	TRBD1	TRBJ2-7	TGTGCCAGCAACCCCGGGACAGCATACTCCTACGAGCAGTACTTC	CASNPGTAYSYEQYF
TRBV19	once	.	TRBJ1-5	TGTGCCAGTAGTATTGGGCTCGTGGGCGGTCAGCCCCAGCATTTT	CASSIGLVGGQPQHF
TRBV6-1	.	TRBD2	TRBJ2-1	TGTGCCAGCAGCCCCATTCGACTAGCGGGAGTTCACAATGAGCAGTTCTTC	CASSPIRLAGVHNEQFF
TRBV5-6	many	TRBD2	TRBJ2-4	TGTGCCAGCAGCACAGCCGGGACTAGCGGGAGGAGTCTAGCCAAAAACATTCAGTACTTC	CASSTAGTSGRSLAKNIQYF
TRBV25-1	once	.	TRBJ2-2	TGTGCCAGCAGTGAATTTGAAGGCAGGGGTCAGGACGGGGAGCTGTTTTTT	CASSEFEGRGQDGELFF
TRBV2	few	.	TRBJ2-7	TGTGCCAGCAAACTTGGCGGTCCCCGGAACGAGCAGTACTTC	CASKLGGPRNEQYF
TRBV3-1	few	.	TRBJ2-7	TGTGCCAGCAGTTCCACAAGGGAGCAGTACTTC	CASSSTREQYF
TRBV5-1	few	.	TRBJ1-2	TGCGCCAGCAGCCCAGGGTCCTATGGCTACACCTTC	CASSPGSYGYTF
TRBV5-1	.	.	TRBJ2-7	TGCGCCAGCAGCCTGCGGGACAGCGGAGCCAAGCAGTACTTC	CASSLRDSGAKQYF
TRBV2	few	TRBD1	TRBJ2-1	TGTGCCAGCAGGCAAACTACAGGGGGTCAGCAGTTCTTC	CASRQTTGGQQFF
TRBV5-5	.	.	TRBJ1-5	TGTGCCAGCAGCTTGGCCGTGGGGTTAAGGAGTCAGCCCCAGCATTTT	CASSLAVGLRSQPQHF